Presented here are 2 T cell receptor beta chains from one specimen sequenced in a study of T cell changes during pregnancy in multiple sclerosis. Libraries were prepared by immunoSEQ multiplex PCR; TCRdb keeps only in-frame clonotypes and omits some of them. Of 95,000 to 110,000 clones in the sample, around nine tenths were seen once. This material consisted of peripheral blood, taken after pregnancy. Receptors were obtained from a female donor with multiple sclerosis, enrolled in a pregnancy study.

The chain carries TRBV5-5 and TRBJ1-5, with 10 bases that match TRBD1. Germline V CDR1 and CDR2: SGHKS, YYEKEE (reference sequence). The CDR3 extends over 16 amino acids. V gave up 5 bases and J gave up 3 bases; unmatched junction bases: 8. The CDR3 loop is CASRRETGGDNQPQHF. CDR3 nucleotide sequence: TGTGCCAGCAGACGGGAGACAGGGGGCGACAATCAGCCCCAGCATTTT.

This rearrangement joins TRBV11-2 to TRBJ1-2; 10 bases map to TRBD1. Germline V gene sequence: CDR1 SGHAT, CDR2 FQNNGV. V was clipped by 5 bases and J by 1 base; unmatched bases: 7. The CDR3 is 16 amino acids. This chain's CDR3 is CASSTGQGGFNYGYTF. CDR3 bases: TGTGCCAGCAGCACCGGACAGGGGGGATTTAACTATGGCTACACCTTC.